This entry is about one TCR beta chain. Profiling relied on immunoSEQ multiplex PCR, and the TCRdb table lists in-frame clones only, not all of them. The sample carries around 37,000 clones, 87% recorded once. The data were taken from a study of graft-versus-host responses after intestinal transplantation. The authors processed graft tissue to release intraepithelial and lamina propria lymphocytes. The V segment lost 6 bases and the J segment 6 bases; nucleotides outside the gene matches: 14. The CDR3 is 16 residues long. In germline, CDR1 is LGHNT, CDR2 FRNRAP. The source material was ileum tissue, sampled around 190 days after intestinal transplant. The origin of this receptor is a human patient who received an intestinal transplant, so some T cells may come from the graft donor. This chain connects TRBV12-5 to TRBJ2-7, with 10 bases that match TRBD2. CDR3 sequence: CASGQRPAGGPGEQYF. Written as DNA, the CDR3 is TGTGCTAGTGGCCAGAGGCCAGCGGGAGGGCCGGGCGAGCAGTACTTC.